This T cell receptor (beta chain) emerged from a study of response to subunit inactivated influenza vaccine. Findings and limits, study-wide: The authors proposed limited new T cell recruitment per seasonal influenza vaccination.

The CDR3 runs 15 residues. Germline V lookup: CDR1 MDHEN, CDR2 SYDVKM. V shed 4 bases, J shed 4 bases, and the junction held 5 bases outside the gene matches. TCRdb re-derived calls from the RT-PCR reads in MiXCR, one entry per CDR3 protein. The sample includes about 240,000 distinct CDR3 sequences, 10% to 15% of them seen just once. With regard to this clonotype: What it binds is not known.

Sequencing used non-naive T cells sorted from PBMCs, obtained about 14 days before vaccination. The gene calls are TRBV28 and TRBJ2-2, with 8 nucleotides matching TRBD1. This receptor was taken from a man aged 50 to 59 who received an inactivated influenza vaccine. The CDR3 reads CASSSQGAVTGELFF. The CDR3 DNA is TGTGCCAGCAGTTCGCAGGGGGCTGTCACCGGGGAGCTGTTTTTT.